The TCR beta chain described here comes from a study of T cell responses to AZD1222 COVID-19 vaccine. The CDR3 extends over 13 amino acids. CDR1 and CDR2 from the germline V gene are LNHDA and SQIVND (reference sequence). V was clipped by 5 bases and J by 4 bases, with 8 bases between them. Study-level findings and limits: Repertoire collection took place solely once the T cell response had peaked.

The table lists this clone with a few counts. Its antigen remains unknown. Measured with immunoSEQ multiplex PCR; TCRdb has only the in-frame clones, and not every one. The sample lists approximately 93,000 clones; approximately 89% were seen once. This TCR was sampled from an adult who received the AZD1222 COVID-19 vaccine. This chain uses TRBV19 with TRBJ1-4, with unresolved D. The starting material was peripheral blood, obtained 28 days after the second AZD1222 dose. CDR3 loop: CASSDMINEKLFF. CDR3 nucleotides: TGTGCCAGTAGTGACATGATTAATGAAAAACTGTTTTTT.